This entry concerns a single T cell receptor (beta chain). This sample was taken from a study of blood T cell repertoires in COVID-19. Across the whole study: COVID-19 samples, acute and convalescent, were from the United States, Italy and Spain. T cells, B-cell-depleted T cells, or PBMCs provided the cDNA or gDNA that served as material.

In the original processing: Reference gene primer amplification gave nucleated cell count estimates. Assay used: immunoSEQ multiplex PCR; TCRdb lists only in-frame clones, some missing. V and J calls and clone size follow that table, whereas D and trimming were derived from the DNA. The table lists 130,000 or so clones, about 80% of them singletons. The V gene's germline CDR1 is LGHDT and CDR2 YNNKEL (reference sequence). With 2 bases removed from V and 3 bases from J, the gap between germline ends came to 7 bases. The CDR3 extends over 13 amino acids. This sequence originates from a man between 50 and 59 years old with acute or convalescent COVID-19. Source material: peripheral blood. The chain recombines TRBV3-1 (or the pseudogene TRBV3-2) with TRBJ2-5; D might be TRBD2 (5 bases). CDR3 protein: CASSQFSEETQYF. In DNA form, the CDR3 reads TGTGCCAGCAGCCAATTTAGCGAAGAGACCCAGTACTTC.